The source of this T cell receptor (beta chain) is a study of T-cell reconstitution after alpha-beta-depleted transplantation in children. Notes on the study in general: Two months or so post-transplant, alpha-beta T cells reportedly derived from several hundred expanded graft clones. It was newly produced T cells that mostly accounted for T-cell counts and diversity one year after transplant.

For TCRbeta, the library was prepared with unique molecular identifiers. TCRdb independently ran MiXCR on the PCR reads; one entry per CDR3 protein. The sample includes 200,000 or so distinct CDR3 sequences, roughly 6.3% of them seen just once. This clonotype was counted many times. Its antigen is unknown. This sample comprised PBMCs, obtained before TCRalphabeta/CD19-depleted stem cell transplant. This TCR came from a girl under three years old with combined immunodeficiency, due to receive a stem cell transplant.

The CDR3 region has the DNA TGTGCCAGCAGTTACTCGCAGCGGGGGGCCTTCAATGAGCAGTTCTTC. Translated: CASSYSQRGAFNEQFF. The chain uses TRBV6-5 and TRBJ2-1; 9 nucleotides line up with TRBD2. J gave up 6 bases and V 0 bases, and 6 bases lay outside the gene matches. Germline V gene sequence: CDR1 MNHEY, CDR2 SVGAGI. The CDR3 spans 16 residues.